This TCR beta chain was sequenced in a study of blood T cell repertoires in COVID-19. The wider study: Acute-phase and convalescent COVID-19 samples originated in the United States, Italy and Spain. The cDNA or gDNA used as material had been derived from T cells, B-cell-depleted T cells, or PBMCs.

As processed by the authors: Counts of nucleated cells, estimated from reference gene primer amplification, were obtained. Clones were read by immunoSEQ multiplex PCR, and TCRdb kept only the in-frame ones, dropping some. V, J and clone size are those of that table, while D and trimming were read from the DNA. The repertoire holds some 150,000 clones, with around 84% as singletons. Germline CDR1 LNHDA, CDR2 SQIVND (reference sequence). The CDR3 is 15 residues long. V was pared by 5 bases and J by 0 bases, with 4 bases of the junction left unmatched. This TCR came from a woman aged 55-69 years with acute or convalescent COVID-19. J is TRBJ1-5 and V is TRBV19; TRBD1 aligns across 7 bases. The sequencing sample was made of peripheral blood. The CDR3 DNA reads as TGTGCCAGTAGTTGGGGACAGAATAGCAATCAGCCCCAGCATTTT. It codes for CASSWGQNSNQPQHF.